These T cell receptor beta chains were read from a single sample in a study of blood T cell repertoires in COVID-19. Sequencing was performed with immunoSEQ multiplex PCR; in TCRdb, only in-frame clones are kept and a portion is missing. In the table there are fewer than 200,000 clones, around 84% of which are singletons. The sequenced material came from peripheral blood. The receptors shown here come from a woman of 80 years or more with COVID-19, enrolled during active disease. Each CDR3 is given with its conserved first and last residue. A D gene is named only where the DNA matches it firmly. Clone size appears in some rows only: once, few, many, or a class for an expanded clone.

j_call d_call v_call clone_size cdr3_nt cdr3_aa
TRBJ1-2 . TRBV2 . TGTGCCAGCACTGGGGAGATTAACTATGGCTACACCTTC CASTGEINYGYTF
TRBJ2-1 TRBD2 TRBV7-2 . TGTGCCAGCAGCCTGCGGGGACTAGCGGGATCTACCTTCAATGAGCAGTTCTTC CASSLRGLAGSTFNEQFF
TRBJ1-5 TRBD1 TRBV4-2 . TGTGCCAGCAGCCAAGGCACAGGGGGTGGCAATCAGCCCCAGCATTTT CASSQGTGGGNQPQHF
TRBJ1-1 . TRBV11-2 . TGTGCCAGCAGCTTAGTATATGAAGCTTTCTTT CASSLVYEAFF
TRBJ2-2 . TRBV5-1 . TGCGCCAGCAGCTTGGGAGGCCACTACACCGGGGAGCTGTTTTTT CASSLGGHYTGELFF
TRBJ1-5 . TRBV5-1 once TGCGCCAGCAGCTTGGTGGGAGGGGAGCCCCAGCATTTT CASSLVGGEPQHF
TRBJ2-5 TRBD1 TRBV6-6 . TGTGCCAGCAGTAAGAAATTCGGACAGGAAGAGACCCAGTACTTC CASSKKFGQEETQYF
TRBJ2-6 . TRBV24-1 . TGTGCCACCAGCGAGAGCCACAGGGACTCTGGGGCCAACGTCCTGACTTTC CATSESHRDSGANVLTF
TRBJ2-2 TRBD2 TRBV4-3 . TGCGCCAGCAGCCAAGATAGGACTAGCGGGATGAACACCGGGGAGCTGTTTTTT CASSQDRTSGMNTGELFF
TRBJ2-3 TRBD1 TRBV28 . TGTGCCAGCAGGCGGACAGGGTTGGGGGATACGCAGTATTTT CASRRTGLGDTQYF
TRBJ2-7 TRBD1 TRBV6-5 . TGTGCCAGCAGCCGAAACAGGGGGCTATCCTACGAGCAGTACTTC CASSRNRGLSYEQYF
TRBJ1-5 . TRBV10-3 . TGTGCCATCAGTGAGGGGACAAAGAGCAATCAGCCCCAGCATTTT CAISEGTKSNQPQHF
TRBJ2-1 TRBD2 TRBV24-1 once TGTGCCACCAGCGGTTCGACTAGCGCCCGTGAGCAGTTCTTC CATSGSTSAREQFF
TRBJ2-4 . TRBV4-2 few TGTGCCAGCAGCCAAGAGCAGCCAGGGAAAAACATTCAGTACTTC CASSQEQPGKNIQYF
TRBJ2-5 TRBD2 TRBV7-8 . TGTGCCAGCAGCTTTGCGACTAGCGGGAAGCAAGAGACCCAGTACTTC CASSFATSGKQETQYF
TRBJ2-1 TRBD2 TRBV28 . TGTGCCAGCTGGGGTAGCGGGAGCGATTTTGAGCAGTTCTTC CASWGSGSDFEQFF
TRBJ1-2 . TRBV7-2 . TGTGCCAGCAGCTTAGACGCAGACTATGGCTACACCTTC CASSLDADYGYTF
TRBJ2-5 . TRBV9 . TGTGCCAGCAGCGTAGGAACAGGGTGGGAGGAGACCCAGTACTTC CASSVGTGWEETQYF
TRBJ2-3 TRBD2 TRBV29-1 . TGCAGCGTTGAAGAACGATCTAGCGGGGGCACAGATACGCAGTATTTT CSVEERSSGGTDTQYF
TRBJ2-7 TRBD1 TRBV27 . TGTGCCAGCAGTGAGACCGGACAGGGACGGTACGAGCAGTACTTC CASSETGQGRYEQYF
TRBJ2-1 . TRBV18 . TGTGCCAGCTCACCACTAGATGAGCAGTTCTTC CASSPLDEQFF
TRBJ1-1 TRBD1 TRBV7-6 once TGTGCCAGCAGCTTGGCACAGGGGACGAACACTGAAGCTTTCTTT CASSLAQGTNTEAFF
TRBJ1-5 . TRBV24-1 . TGTGCCACCAGTGATTTGACTGCCGATCAGCCCCAGCATTTT CATSDLTADQPQHF
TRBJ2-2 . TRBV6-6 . TGTGCCAGCAGTTACTCCCCAGAAACCGGGGAGCTGTTTTTT CASSYSPETGELFF
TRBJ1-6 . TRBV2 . TGTGCCAGCAGTTACACAGGGTTTAATTCACCCCTCCACTTT CASSYTGFNSPLHF
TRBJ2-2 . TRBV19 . TGTGCCAGTAGTATAGAGAGACAGACCGGGGAGCTGTTTTTT CASSIERQTGELFF
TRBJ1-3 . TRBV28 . TGTGCCAGCAGTCCGGTTGGAAACACCATATATTTT CASSPVGNTIYF
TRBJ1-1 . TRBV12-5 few TGTGCTAGTGGTTTGGATATGAACACTGAAGCTTTCTTT CASGLDMNTEAFF
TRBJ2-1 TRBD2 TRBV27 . TGTGCCAGCCACGGTTATTTGGCGGGAGGGCCAAATGAGCAGTTCTTC CASHGYLAGGPNEQFF
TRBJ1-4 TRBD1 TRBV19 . TGTGCCAGTAGTATGGGACAGGGAGCGGAAAAACTGTTTTTT CASSMGQGAEKLFF
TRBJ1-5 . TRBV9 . TGTGCCAGCAGCGTAGATCTTTCCAATCAGCCCCAGCATTTT CASSVDLSNQPQHF
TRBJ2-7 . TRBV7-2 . TGTGCCAGCAGAGAAAGGGGGGGACAAGCCTACGAGCAGTACTTC CASRERGGQAYEQYF
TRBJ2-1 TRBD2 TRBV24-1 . TGTGCCACCAGTGAGTTGCGGGAGGGTAATGAGCAGTTCTTC CATSELREGNEQFF
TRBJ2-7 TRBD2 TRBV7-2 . TGTGCCAGCAGCTCGAGGACTAGCGGAATATCCTACGAGCAGTACTTC CASSSRTSGISYEQYF
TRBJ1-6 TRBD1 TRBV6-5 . TGTGCCAGCAGCCCCGGGACAGGGGAATCACCCCTCCACTTT CASSPGTGESPLHF
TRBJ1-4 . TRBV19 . TGTGCCAGTTCCCGAGCAGATGGCGGGAAACTGTTTTTT CASSRADGGKLFF
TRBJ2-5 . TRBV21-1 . TGTGCCAGCAGCAAAGTGGTCACGAGGTACCAAGAGACCCAGTACTTC CASSKVVTRYQETQYF
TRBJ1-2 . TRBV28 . TGTGCCAGCATGGTCCGGACAGTAGCTAACTATGGCTACACCTTC CASMVRTVANYGYTF
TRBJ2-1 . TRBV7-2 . TGTGCCAGCAGCCGCGGGACTCAGAACAATGAGCAGTTCTTC CASSRGTQNNEQFF
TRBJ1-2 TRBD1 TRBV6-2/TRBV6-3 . TGTGCCAGCAGCCCGACAGGGGCGTCGCGCTACACCTTC CASSPTGASRYTF
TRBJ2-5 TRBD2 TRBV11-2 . TGTGCCAGCCGGACTAGCGGGAGTGGGACCCAGTACTTC CASRTSGSGTQYF
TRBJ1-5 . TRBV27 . TGTGCCAGCAGTTTACTACCTGGCAATCAGCCCCAGCATTTT CASSLLPGNQPQHF
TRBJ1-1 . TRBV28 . TGTGCCAGCAGTTTCAACAGGGTCTCCATGAACACTGAAGCTTTCTTT CASSFNRVSMNTEAFF
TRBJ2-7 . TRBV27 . TGTGCCAGCAGTACTAATTCAGGGCAGAGATACTACGAGCAGTACTTC CASSTNSGQRYYEQYF
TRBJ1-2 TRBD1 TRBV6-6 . TGTGCCAGCAGTTACGAGGGGGACAGGAATGGCTACACCTTC CASSYEGDRNGYTF
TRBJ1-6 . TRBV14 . TGTGCCAGCAGCCAGCGACAAAATTCACCCCTCCACTTT CASSQRQNSPLHF